This TCR beta chain was captured by sequencing in a study of CD8 T cells in ankylosing spondylitis. TCRdb independently ran MiXCR on the 5' RACE reads; one entry per CDR3 protein. The table has approximately 240,000 distinct CDR3 sequences, roughly a quarter seen once; the top ten hold 0.6% to 0.75%. CDR1 DFQATT and CDR2 SNEGSKA come from the germline V gene (reference sequence). This CDR3 comprises 12 residues. This clonotype was observed a few times. This TCR came from a male donor with ankylosing spondylitis or in good health (not recorded which). Material for sequencing was blood, either unsorted or a sorted T cell fraction (not recorded which). The rearrangement joins TRBV20-1 to TRBJ2-1; tentative D call: TRBD2 (5 bases). In DNA, the CDR3 is TGCAGAGCGGTTAGCTCCTACAATGAGCAGTTCTTC. This encodes CRAVSSYNEQFF.